The rows below give T cell receptor beta chains drawn from one sample of a study of T cell repertoires in cytomegalovirus infection. Their target antigens are unknown. TCRdb processed the reads anew with MiXCR; each CDR3 protein has one entry. This sample has roughly 170,000 distinct CDR3 sequences, with about 20% found just once. Material: CD8+ T cells from cultured PBMCs, obtained from culture after CMV antigen stimulation. These receptors all stem from a human donor in good health (CMV status not recorded). Some clones in this sample may be carry-over from other donors' samples. CDR3s include the opening cysteine and the closing phenylalanine or tryptophan. The order of the fields is J gene, D gene, clone size, V gene, CDR3 DNA, CDR3 protein. D genes are given only for firm matches. Size is stated for part of the rows, as once, few or many counts, or as a class when the clone is expanded.

>TRBJ2-7|TRBD2|.|TRBV5-6
TGTGCCAGCAACGTGGGAGCGGGGGGCCAAACTAGGATCTACGAGCAGTACTTC
CASNVGAGGQTRIYEQYF
>TRBJ1-1|TRBD1|.|TRBV7-2
TGTGCCAGCAGCACGGGACAGGGACAAGGGACTGAAGCTTTCTTT
CASSTGQGQGTEAFF
>TRBJ1-5|TRBD1|.|TRBV7-2
TGTGCCAGCAGCTTAGGCCTATCTTTCGGACAGGTTAGCAATCAGCCCCAGCATTTT
CASSLGLSFGQVSNQPQHF
>TRBJ1-1|.|.|TRBV6-5
TGTGCCAGCAGTCACTTTACAAAGACTGAAGCTTTCTTT
CASSHFTKTEAFF
>TRBJ1-1|.|few|TRBV4-1
TGCGCCAGCAGCCAGACAGCAGGGGTAGGGGTGACTGAAGCTTTCTTT
CASSQTAGVGVTEAFF
>TRBJ1-1|.|few|TRBV7-6
TGTGCCAGCAGCTCGAAAATGGGGGGAACGGGCACTGAAGCTTTCTTT
CASSSKMGGTGTEAFF
>TRBJ1-1|.|.|TRBV7-6
TGTGCCAGCAGCTTAGAAGAGGGTTATAACACTGAAGCTTTCTTT
CASSLEEGYNTEAFF
>TRBJ2-7|.|few|TRBV7-2
TGTGCCAGCAGTACACTTAAACAGGGTACAGTTTTGCCCTACGAGCAGTACTTC
CASSTLKQGTVLPYEQYF
>TRBJ1-1|.|few|TRBV29-1
TGCAGCGCCGGAGGGCAGCTAATGAACACTGAAGCTTTCTTT
CSAGGQLMNTEAFF
>TRBJ1-1|.|few|TRBV12-3/TRBV12-4
TGTGCCAGCAGTTTATCCAGCCCGAACACTGAAGCTTTCTTT
CASSLSSPNTEAFF
>TRBJ2-5|.|.|TRBV7-8
TGTGCCAGCAGCTTAGCGCCCCAGCGGAGGATGCCGACCCAGTACTTC
CASSLAPQRRMPTQYF
>TRBJ1-1|.|few|TRBV7-2
TGTGCCAGCAGCTTTGGTGGGGACTCCACTGAAGCTTTCTTT
CASSFGGDSTEAFF
>TRBJ2-5|TRBD1|many|TRBV12-5
TGTGCTAGTGGACTGGGACAGAAAGAGACCCAGTACTTC
CASGLGQKETQYF
>TRBJ1-5|.|.|TRBV6-5
TGTGCCAGCAGTTACACTTTGGGGCAGCCCCAGCATTTT
CASSYTLGQPQHF
>TRBJ2-7|.|.|TRBV28
TGTGCCAGCAGTTTCGAGGGATCCTACGAGCAGTACTTC
CASSFEGSYEQYF
>TRBJ2-7|.|.|TRBV6-5
TGTGCCAGCAAATCCCCCGGGACCTCCGCCTACGAGCAGTACTTC
CASKSPGTSAYEQYF
>TRBJ1-3|.|once|TRBV11-1
TGTGCCAGCAGCCAAAACCCGGGAGGTCAGGAGACTGGAAACACCATATATTTT
CASSQNPGGQETGNTIYF
>TRBJ1-1|TRBD1|few|TRBV11-1
TGTGCCAGCAGCGAACGGACAGGTTCGGGGACTGAAGCTTTCTTT
CASSERTGSGTEAFF
>TRBJ2-7|.|few|TRBV7-2
TGTGCCAGCAGCTACCTTATGGGGCCAGGGAAGGAGCAGTACTTC
CASSYLMGPGKEQYF
>TRBJ2-1|TRBD1|many|TRBV27
TGTGCCAGCAGTTTATCCGGGACAGGGTACGGCGATGAGCAGTTCTTC
CASSLSGTGYGDEQFF
>TRBJ2-1|.|.|TRBV4-3
TGCGCCAGCAGCCCGACGCAATACAATGAGCAGTTCTTC
CASSPTQYNEQFF
>TRBJ2-5|.|few|TRBV13
TGTGCCAGCAGCTTATGGGGGAGTCGGGAGACCCAGTACTTC
CASSLWGSRETQYF
>TRBJ1-2|.|.|TRBV7-2
TGTGCCAGCAGCTTAACAGAAAGAGAGCGGGACTATGGCTACACCTTC
CASSLTERERDYGYTF
>TRBJ1-5|TRBD1|few|TRBV10-3
TGTGCCATCAGGGACAGGGGAAGCAATCAGCCCCAGCATTTT
CAIRDRGSNQPQHF
>TRBJ2-5|.|once|TRBV11-1
TGTGCCAGCAGCTTATATCCGGGACCGGATCAAGAGACCCAGTACTTC
CASSLYPGPDQETQYF
>TRBJ1-5|.|.|TRBV6-1
TGTGCCAGCAGTGAAGAGTCGGGGGCCGGCAATCAGCCCCAGCATTTT
CASSEESGAGNQPQHF
>TRBJ2-1|.|.|TRBV12-3/TRBV12-4
TGTGCCAGCAGTTTAGGGGGGTACTCCATCAACAATGAGCAGTTCTTC
CASSLGGYSINNEQFF
>TRBJ1-2|TRBD1|.|TRBV7-3
TGTGCCAGCAGCTTAATTCCGGGACAGGGAGACGGCTACACCTTC
CASSLIPGQGDGYTF
>TRBJ2-5|.|.|TRBV6-2/TRBV6-3
TGTGCCAGCAGTTACGAAGTCCTAGCTCTGGAGACCCAGTACTTC
CASSYEVLALETQYF